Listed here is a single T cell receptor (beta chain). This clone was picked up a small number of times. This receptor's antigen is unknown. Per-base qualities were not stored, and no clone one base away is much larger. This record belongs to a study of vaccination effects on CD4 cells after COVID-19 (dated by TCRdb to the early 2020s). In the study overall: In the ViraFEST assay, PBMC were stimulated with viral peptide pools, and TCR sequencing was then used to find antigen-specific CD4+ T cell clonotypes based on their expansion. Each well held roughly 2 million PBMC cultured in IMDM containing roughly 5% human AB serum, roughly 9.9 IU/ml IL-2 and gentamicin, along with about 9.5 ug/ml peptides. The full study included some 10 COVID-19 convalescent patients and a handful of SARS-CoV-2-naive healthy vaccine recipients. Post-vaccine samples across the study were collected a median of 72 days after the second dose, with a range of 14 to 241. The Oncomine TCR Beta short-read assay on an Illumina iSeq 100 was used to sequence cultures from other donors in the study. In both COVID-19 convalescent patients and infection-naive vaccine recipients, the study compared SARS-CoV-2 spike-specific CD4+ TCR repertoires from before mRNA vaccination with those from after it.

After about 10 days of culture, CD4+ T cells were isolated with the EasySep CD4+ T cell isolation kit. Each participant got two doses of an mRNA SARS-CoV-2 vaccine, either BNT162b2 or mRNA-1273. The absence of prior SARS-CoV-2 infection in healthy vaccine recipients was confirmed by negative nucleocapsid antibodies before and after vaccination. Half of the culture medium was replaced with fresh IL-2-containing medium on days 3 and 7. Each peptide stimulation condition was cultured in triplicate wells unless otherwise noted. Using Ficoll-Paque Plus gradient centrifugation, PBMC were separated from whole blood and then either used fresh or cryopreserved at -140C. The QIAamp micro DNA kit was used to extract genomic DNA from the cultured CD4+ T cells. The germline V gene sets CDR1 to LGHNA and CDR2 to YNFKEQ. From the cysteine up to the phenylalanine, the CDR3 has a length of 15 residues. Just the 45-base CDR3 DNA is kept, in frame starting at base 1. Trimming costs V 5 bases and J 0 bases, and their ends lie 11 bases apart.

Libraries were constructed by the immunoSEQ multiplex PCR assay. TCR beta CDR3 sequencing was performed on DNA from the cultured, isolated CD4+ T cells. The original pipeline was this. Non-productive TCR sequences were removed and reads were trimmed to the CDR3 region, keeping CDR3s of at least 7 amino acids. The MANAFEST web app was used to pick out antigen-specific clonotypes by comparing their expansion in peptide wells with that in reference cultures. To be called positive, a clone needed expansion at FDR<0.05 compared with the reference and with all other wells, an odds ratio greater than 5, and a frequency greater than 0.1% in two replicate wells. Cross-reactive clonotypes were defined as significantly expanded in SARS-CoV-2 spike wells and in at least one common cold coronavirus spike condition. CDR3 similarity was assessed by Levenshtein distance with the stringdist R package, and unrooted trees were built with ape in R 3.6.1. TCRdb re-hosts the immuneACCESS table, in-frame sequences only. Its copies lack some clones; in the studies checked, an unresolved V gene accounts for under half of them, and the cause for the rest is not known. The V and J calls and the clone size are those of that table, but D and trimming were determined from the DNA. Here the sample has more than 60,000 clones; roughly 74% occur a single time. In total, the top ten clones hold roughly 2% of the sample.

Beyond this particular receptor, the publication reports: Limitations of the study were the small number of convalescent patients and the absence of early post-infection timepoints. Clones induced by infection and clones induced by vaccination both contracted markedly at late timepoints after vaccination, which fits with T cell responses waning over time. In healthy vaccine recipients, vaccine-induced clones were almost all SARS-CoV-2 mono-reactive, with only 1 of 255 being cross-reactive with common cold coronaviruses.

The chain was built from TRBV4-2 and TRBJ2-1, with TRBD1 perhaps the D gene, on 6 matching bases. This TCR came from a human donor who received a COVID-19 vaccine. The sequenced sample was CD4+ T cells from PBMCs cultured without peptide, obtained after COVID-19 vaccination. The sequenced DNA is TGTGCCAGCAGCAAAAAGGGGGTCTCCTACAATGAGCAGTTCTTC. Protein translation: CASSKKGVSYNEQFF.